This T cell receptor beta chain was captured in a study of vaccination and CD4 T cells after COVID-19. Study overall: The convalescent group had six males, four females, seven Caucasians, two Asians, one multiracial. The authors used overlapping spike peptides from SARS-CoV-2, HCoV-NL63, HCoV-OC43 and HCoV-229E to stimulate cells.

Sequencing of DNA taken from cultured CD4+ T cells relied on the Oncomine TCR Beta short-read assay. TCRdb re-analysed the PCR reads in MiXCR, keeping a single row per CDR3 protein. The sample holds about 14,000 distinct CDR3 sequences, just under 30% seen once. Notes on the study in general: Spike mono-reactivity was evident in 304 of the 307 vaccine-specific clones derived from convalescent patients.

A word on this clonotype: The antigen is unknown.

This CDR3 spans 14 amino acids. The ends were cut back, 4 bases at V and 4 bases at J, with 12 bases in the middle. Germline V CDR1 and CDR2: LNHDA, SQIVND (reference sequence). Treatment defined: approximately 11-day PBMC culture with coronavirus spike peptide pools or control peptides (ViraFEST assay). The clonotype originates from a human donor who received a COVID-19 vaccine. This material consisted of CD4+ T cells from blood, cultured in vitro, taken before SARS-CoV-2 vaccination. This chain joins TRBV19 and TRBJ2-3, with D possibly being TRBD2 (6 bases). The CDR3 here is CASSTGGGADTQYF. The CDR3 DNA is TGTGCCAGTAGTACCGGAGGAGGGGCAGATACGCAGTATTTT.